This T cell receptor (beta chain) came from a study of OX40 agonist ivuxolimab in advanced cancers. Turning to the overall study: The costimulatory receptor OX40 (CD134) was targeted by ivuxolimab, a fully human IgG2 agonistic monoclonal antibody. Intravenous ivuxolimab was administered to patients every 2 weeks at six dose levels: 0.01, 0.1, 0.3, 1.5, 3 and 10 mg/kg. Among the approximately 50 dose-escalation patients, around 19 had hepatocellular carcinoma, roughly 15 melanoma, 9 renal cell carcinoma and 9 head and neck cancer. In the dose-escalation cohort, 75% to 85% of patients were male, and the mean age was 60 years with a range of roughly 23 to 79. Patients were allowed to have had prior anti-PD-1, anti-PD-L1 or anti-CTLA-4 therapy, and 40% to 45% of the dose-escalation patients had been treated with checkpoint inhibitors. Partial responses occurred in three dose-escalation patients, of whom one had hepatocellular carcinoma and two had cutaneous melanoma. Peripheral TCRbeta sequencing was intended to test whether TCR sequence diversity was altered and clonal T-cell expansion was caused by ivuxolimab. The paper covers the monotherapy dose-escalation part of the phase I ivuxolimab trial, which included N of about 50 patients. General findings and caveats noted by the study authors: At doses of 0.1 to 3.0 mg/kg, clonal expansion of both CD4+ and CD8+ blood T cells was observed from baseline to week 6. Low levels of normalized T-cell clonal expansion were also seen in some nonresponding patients. The antigen specificity of the clonally expanded peripheral T cells was not determined. After ivuxolimab, CD8+ T cells had more expanded clones than CD4+ T cells on average. In the 0.1-3.0 mg/kg groups, partial responders were among the patients with the lowest normalized peripheral clonal expansion, particularly in CD8+ T cells.

Genomic DNA was isolated from the sorted cells so that the TCRbeta CDR3 region could be sequenced. TCRbeta CDR3 regions were sequenced using the immunoSEQ Assay. TCRdb obtained this table from immuneACCESS and retained in-frame rearrangements with V and J assigned. These tables miss some clones; where compared with another copy, unresolved V genes account for less than half of the shortfall, and the remainder is unexplained. Recorded for this sample are some 55,000 clones; about 88% of them occurred a single time. The ten largest account for about 13% of the sample. Trimmed from V: 2 bases; trimmed from J: 3 bases; junction bases lacking a gene match: 8. CDR3 length: 16 amino acids, cysteine to phenylalanine. Only the CDR3 region is kept as DNA, spanning 48 bases read in frame from base 1. From the germline V gene (reference sequence), CDR1 is SEHNR and CDR2 is FQNEAQ. The trial excluded patients who had a history of autoimmune disease or were on systemic immunosuppression. In every dose cohort, peripheral blood was drawn for TCR sequencing at baseline, cycle 4 day 1, and cycle 7 day 1. The samples were drawn from a first-in-human, open-label, multicenter phase I dose-escalation trial of ivuxolimab. Adults with locally advanced or metastatic head and neck squamous cell, hepatocellular, melanoma or renal cell carcinoma were enrolled in the trial. Before TCR sequencing, CD4+ T cells and CD8+ T cells were sorted from peripheral blood as separate populations.

Comments on this clone: It lacks a known antigen. No base quality values were provided; no much bigger clone lies one nucleotide off.

The chain uses TRBV7-9 and TRBJ2-3; 7 bases in the middle match TRBD1. Source: CD4+ or CD8+ T cells sorted from blood, taken in a trial of the OX40 agonist ivuxolimab. The TCR comes from an adult with an advanced solid tumor such as melanoma, head and neck, liver or kidney cancer. This receptor carries the CDR3 CASSLRAGGRTDTQYF. In nucleotides, the sequence is TGTGCCAGCAGCTTACGGGCAGGGGGAAGGACAGATACGCAGTATTTT.